Included here is one T cell receptor beta chain sequence, with context. The antigen is undetermined. The sample carries other DNA sequences with the same CDR3. Produced via immunoSEQ multiplex PCR; TCRdb's table is partial and in-frame only. The table shows about 180,000 clones, with over 90% occurring only once. These data come from a study of T cell responses to AZD1222 COVID-19 vaccine. Overall study results and limits: Females made up more of the donors, who were largely white British, and clonal diversity may have come out too low. Receipt of two AZD1222 doses was followed by a rise in Spike-specific TCR breadth and depth. Recipients of AZD1222 seropositive at baseline numbered only 6 or 7. Repertoire sampling happened only post peak T cell response.

The germline V gene has CDR1 SQVTM and CDR2 ANQGSEA. Trimming pared 4 bases from V and 2 bases from J, leaving 9 bases between. The CDR3 is 12 amino acids. The clonotype was recovered from an adult who received the AZD1222 COVID-19 vaccine. This specimen consisted of peripheral blood, obtained 28 days after the second AZD1222 dose. The chain carries TRBV29-1 and TRBJ2-7; D is undetermined. DNA for the CDR3: TGCAGCGTTGCGCTAGACACCTACGAGCAGTACTTC. It yields the protein CSVALDTYEQYF.